The subject of this entry is one T cell receptor beta chain. Per the authors' pipeline: Estimation of nucleated cell counts relied on the amplification of reference gene primers. Repertoires were generated with immunoSEQ multiplex PCR, while TCRdb's copy carries only in-frame clones and drops some. The DNA was the basis for D and trimming; V, J and clone size are from that table. This sample yields roughly 340,000 clones, of which over 75% are seen a single time; 1.5% to 2% belongs to the top ten. The entry originates in a study of blood T cell repertoires in COVID-19. Study-wide background: Cohort 3 recovery required two negative PCRs, clearance, or symptom resolution.

The CDR3 covers 15 residues. Trimming cost V 6 bases and J 0 bases, with 15 bases left between them. CDR1 and CDR2 from the germline V gene are MDHEN and SYDVKM. The receptor comes from a man in his forties in a cohort exposed to, infected with or recovered from COVID-19 (not recorded which). The sequenced sample consisted of PBMCs or T cells enriched from blood (not recorded which). This rearrangement joins TRBV28 to TRBJ2-7; D is perhaps TRBD2 (5 bases). The CDR3 DNA is TGTGCCAGCAGAACTATGGGAGCGTACTCCTACGAGCAGTACTTC. As protein: CASRTMGAYSYEQYF.